The rows below give T cell receptor beta chains drawn from one sample of a study of blood T cell repertoires in COVID-19. Profiling relied on immunoSEQ multiplex PCR, and the TCRdb table lists in-frame clones only, not all of them. The table records fewer than 50,000 clones, more than 65% of them present only once. Input material: peripheral blood. These receptors were collected from a human donor in a cohort sampled during active COVID-19. The CDR3 runs from the conserved cysteine through the conserved F or W. The order of the fields is J gene, V gene, clone size, D gene, CDR3 protein, CDR3 DNA. D genes are given only for firm matches. Clone size is shown for a subset of rows, as once, few, many or a class of expanded clone.

j_gene: TRBJ2-1; v_gene: TRBV7-2; abundance: few; d_gene: .; CDR3aa: CASSLAGFNEQFF; CDR3nt: TGTGCCAGCAGCTTAGCCGGGTTCAATGAGCAGTTCTTC
j_gene: TRBJ1-1; v_gene: TRBV5-1; abundance: .; d_gene: .; CDR3aa: CASSRPGAGGDIGANTEAFF; CDR3nt: TGCGCCAGCAGCCGACCTGGCGCAGGCGGGGATATTGGAGCGAACACTGAAGCTTTCTTT
j_gene: TRBJ2-7; v_gene: TRBV4-1; abundance: once; d_gene: .; CDR3aa: CASSQVLQPQYEQYF; CDR3nt: TGCGCCAGCAGCCAGGTACTGCAACCTCAATACGAGCAGTACTTC
j_gene: TRBJ2-5; v_gene: TRBV7-9; abundance: .; d_gene: TRBD2; CDR3aa: CASSKTSGDNQETQYF; CDR3nt: TGTGCCAGCAGCAAGACTAGCGGGGATAACCAAGAGACCCAGTACTTC
j_gene: TRBJ2-2; v_gene: TRBV6-5; abundance: .; d_gene: TRBD1; CDR3aa: CASSTTGVGTGELFF; CDR3nt: TGTGCCAGCAGTACAACAGGGGTTGGCACCGGGGAGCTGTTTTTT
j_gene: TRBJ2-7; v_gene: TRBV5-1; abundance: .; d_gene: .; CDR3aa: CASSSRSTYEQYF; CDR3nt: TGCGCCAGCAGCTCCCGTAGTACCTACGAGCAGTACTTC
j_gene: TRBJ2-2; v_gene: TRBV9; abundance: medium-sized; d_gene: TRBD1; CDR3aa: CASSVSLLDRGSNTGELFF; CDR3nt: TGTGCCAGCAGCGTATCCCTCCTGGACAGGGGATCGAACACCGGGGAGCTGTTTTTT
j_gene: TRBJ1-4; v_gene: TRBV1; abundance: .; d_gene: .; CDR3aa: CTSSPRGMIRPNEKLFF; CDR3nt: TGCACCAGCAGCCCTCGGGGTATGATCCGCCCAAATGAAAAACTGTTTTTT
j_gene: TRBJ1-1; v_gene: TRBV7-9; abundance: .; d_gene: .; CDR3aa: CASSLGTASGAFF; CDR3nt: TGTGCCAGCAGCTTAGGGACAGCTAGTGGAGCTTTCTTT
j_gene: TRBJ2-4; v_gene: TRBV24-1; abundance: once; d_gene: TRBD1; CDR3aa: CATSDSGTGVDKNIQYF; CDR3nt: TGTGCCACCAGTGATTCAGGGACAGGGGTTGACAAAAACATTCAGTACTTC
j_gene: TRBJ1-1; v_gene: TRBV5-5; abundance: .; d_gene: TRBD1; CDR3aa: CASSRLLQGAGTEAFF; CDR3nt: TGTGCCAGCAGTCGGTTACTCCAGGGGGCCGGGACTGAAGCTTTCTTT
j_gene: TRBJ2-1; v_gene: TRBV10-2; abundance: .; d_gene: TRBD2; CDR3aa: CASSTGLAGYNEQFF; CDR3nt: TGCGCCAGCAGTACGGGACTAGCGGGGTACAATGAGCAGTTCTTC
j_gene: TRBJ2-5; v_gene: TRBV5-1; abundance: .; d_gene: .; CDR3aa: CASSLEAGRGETQYF; CDR3nt: TGCGCCAGCAGCTTGGAGGCAGGGCGGGGTGAGACCCAGTACTTC
j_gene: TRBJ1-3; v_gene: TRBV5-1; abundance: .; d_gene: .; CDR3aa: CASSLVGATGNTIYF; CDR3nt: TGCGCCAGCAGCTTGGTTGGAGCTACTGGAAACACCATATATTTT
j_gene: TRBJ1-2; v_gene: TRBV24-1; abundance: .; d_gene: TRBD1; CDR3aa: CATSDPDRGGYGYTF; CDR3nt: TGTGCCACCAGTGACCCCGACAGGGGTGGATATGGCTACACCTTC
j_gene: TRBJ2-1; v_gene: TRBV30; abundance: few; d_gene: TRBD2; CDR3aa: CAWGLAGGGYNEQFF; CDR3nt: TGTGCCTGGGGACTAGCGGGAGGTGGGTACAATGAGCAGTTCTTC
j_gene: TRBJ1-1; v_gene: TRBV30; abundance: .; d_gene: .; CDR3aa: CAWTSRGTEAFF; CDR3nt: TGTGCCTGGACCTCACGGGGGACTGAAGCTTTCTTT
j_gene: TRBJ1-1; v_gene: TRBV5-6; abundance: .; d_gene: .; CDR3aa: CASSLGQRGSEAFF; CDR3nt: TGTGCCAGCAGCTTGGGGCAGAGAGGTTCTGAAGCTTTCTTT
j_gene: TRBJ2-7; v_gene: TRBV10-3; abundance: few; d_gene: TRBD2; CDR3aa: CAISDPGLAGDYEQYF; CDR3nt: TGTGCCATCAGTGACCCGGGACTAGCGGGAGACTACGAGCAGTACTTC
j_gene: TRBJ2-5; v_gene: TRBV11-1; abundance: .; d_gene: TRBD2; CDR3aa: CASTDGGVTETQYF; CDR3nt: TGTGCCAGCACCGACGGGGGGGTGACAGAGACCCAGTACTTC
j_gene: TRBJ2-1; v_gene: TRBV29-1; abundance: .; d_gene: .; CDR3aa: CSVVGRASSYNEQFF; CDR3nt: TGCAGCGTTGTTGGCAGGGCTAGCTCCTACAATGAGCAGTTCTTC
j_gene: TRBJ2-1; v_gene: TRBV6-1; abundance: .; d_gene: TRBD1; CDR3aa: CASSETGFAQFF; CDR3nt: TGTGCCAGCAGTGAGACAGGGTTTGCGCAGTTCTTC
j_gene: TRBJ1-6; v_gene: TRBV7-2; abundance: .; d_gene: .; CDR3aa: CASSPDNSPLHF; CDR3nt: TGTGCCAGCAGCCCCGATAATTCACCCCTCCACTTT
j_gene: TRBJ1-1; v_gene: TRBV20-1; abundance: .; d_gene: .; CDR3aa: CSAGENTEAFF; CDR3nt: TGCAGTGCAGGAGAGAACACTGAAGCTTTCTTT
j_gene: TRBJ1-5; v_gene: TRBV27; abundance: .; d_gene: .; CDR3aa: CASSPTGNQPQHF; CDR3nt: TGTGCCAGCAGTCCCACGGGCAATCAGCCCCAGCATTTT
j_gene: TRBJ2-7; v_gene: TRBV3-1/TRBV3-2; abundance: .; d_gene: .; CDR3aa: CASSEPRGSGLYEQYF; CDR3nt: TGTGCCAGCAGCGAGCCTCGCGGTAGCGGCCTCTACGAGCAGTACTTC
j_gene: TRBJ2-7; v_gene: TRBV10-3; abundance: .; d_gene: TRBD1; CDR3aa: CAISRDRGIYEQYF; CDR3nt: TGTGCCATCAGCCGGGACAGGGGGATCTACGAGCAGTACTTC
j_gene: TRBJ1-4; v_gene: TRBV6-6; abundance: .; d_gene: .; CDR3aa: CASRYRASNEKLFF; CDR3nt: TGTGCCAGCCGCTACAGGGCCTCTAATGAAAAACTGTTTTTT
j_gene: TRBJ2-2; v_gene: TRBV7-9; abundance: once; d_gene: .; CDR3aa: CASSLWTENTGELFF; CDR3nt: TGTGCCAGCAGCTTATGGACAGAGAACACCGGGGAGCTGTTTTTT
j_gene: TRBJ2-3; v_gene: TRBV3-1/TRBV3-2; abundance: .; d_gene: .; CDR3aa: CASSPSGSNTQYF; CDR3nt: TGTGCCAGCAGCCCATCAGGGTCTAATACGCAGTATTTT